This T cell receptor beta chain is drawn from a study of T cell responses to AZD1222 COVID-19 vaccine. As regards this clone: Its cognate antigen is unknown.

The V gene lost 4 bases and the J gene lost 8 bases, with 15 bases spanning the gap. Germline lookup yields CDR1 MGHRA and CDR2 YSYEKL. The CDR3 consists of 15 residues. Sequencing was performed with immunoSEQ multiplex PCR; in TCRdb, only in-frame clones are kept and a portion is missing. Of over 200,000 clones in the sample, roughly 94% are singletons; the top ten hold roughly 1.8%. Study results and limitations: White British ancestry dominated among donors, who included more females, and clonal diversity was possibly underestimated. Reportedly, close to half of spike-specific TCRs are directed against unmutated variant regions. Compared with day 0, the breadth and depth of the Spike-specific TCR repertoire rose significantly after two doses of AZD1222. Among AZD1222 vaccinees, only five or six were seropositive at baseline.

Sample: peripheral blood, taken 28 days after the second dose of the MenACWY control vaccine. The rearrangement joins TRBV4-1 to TRBJ1-6; no clear D. This receptor was identified in an adult who received the MenACWY meningococcal vaccine as a control. The CDR3 nucleotides are TGCGCCAGCAGCCCTTCTCTTTTTCGGGATTCACCCCTCCACTTT. Translated, it gives CASSPSLFRDSPLHF.